The TCR beta chain under discussion was sequenced for a study of cytomegalovirus exposure and HLA in healthy donors. General observations from the study: Within an earlier analysis, most TCR beta V segments proved productive either about 87% or about 30% of the time. It was reported that TCR beta sequences correctly inferred the HLA-A and HLA-B alleles for most subjects. Common viral pathogens seemed to be connected with several of the most significant clusters, according to a later analysis. Specific recognition of CMV antigens was confirmed in vitro for a few chains (all CMV-associated).

The PCR contained 60 Vbeta and 13 Jbeta primers. The repertoire was sequenced with immunoSEQ multiplex PCR; TCRdb's copy has only in-frame clones and lacks some. The sample holds about 120,000 clones, 70% to 85% seen once. In regard to this clone: Its target is unknown.

CDR3 length: 20 residues. Trimming left V 4 bases short and J 6 bases short, with 33 bases between. The germline CDR1 and CDR2 sequences are LGHNA and YSLEER. The V gene is TRBV4-3, the J gene TRBJ1-1; D gene unclear. This receptor was obtained from a man in his forties in good health and CMV-seropositive. The sequenced sample was PBMCs. The CDR3 is CASSRRRDPRPGLPVAEAFF. The DNA of the CDR3 is TGCGCCAGCAGCCGACGACGCGACCCCCGCCCGGGTCTGCCGGTCGCTGAAGCTTTCTTT.